This entry describes one TCR beta chain. Clones were read by immunoSEQ multiplex PCR, and TCRdb kept only the in-frame ones, dropping some. The sample records around 160,000 clones, over 80% being singletons. The CDR3 spans 14 residues. Germline V gives CDR1 SNHLY, CDR2 FYNNEI. V lost 6 bases and J lost 5; bases outside the gene matches: 5. This specimen comes from a study of blood T cell repertoires in COVID-19. Participant age was roughly 18 to 95 years, and participants resided in 20 to 30 US areas. This TCR came from a woman aged 45-65 years who had been exposed to COVID-19. The sequenced sample consisted of PBMCs or T cells enriched from blood (not recorded which). V and J are TRBV2 and TRBJ1-1; 11 nucleotides align to TRBD1. The CDR3 loop is CASRAGTGGTEAFF. The DNA of the CDR3 is TGTGCCAGCAGGGCCGGGACAGGGGGTACTGAAGCTTTCTTT.